The clone carrying this T cell receptor (beta chain) was found a few times. This may be a read error, as it is one base from a much larger clone. This sample's time point: newly diagnosed GD, antithyroid drugs for less than 3 months. Extracted PBMC RNA gave rise to the TCR library. These data are taken from a study of regulatory T cells in long-lasting Graves disease. CDR3-region Arm-PCR and iRepertoire HTBI primers produced the TCR beta libraries. TCRdb analysed the multiplex PCR reads with MiXCR anew, one entry per CDR3 protein. The data hold a few hundred thousand distinct CDR3 sequences, with around 19% observed a single time. The CDR3 extends over 12 amino acids. CDR1 DFQATT and CDR2 SNEGSKA come from the germline V gene (reference sequence). V gave up 8 bases and J gave up 4 bases, with 13 bases separating them.

The TCR sequence derives from a female donor with Graves disease. The rearrangement links TRBV20-1 to TRBJ2-3; D is uncertain. This specimen was peripheral blood mononuclear cells (PBMCs), taken at new diagnosis, from a patient treated with antithyroid drugs. The CDR3 bases are TGCAGTCCCGTCGGCAGCTCAGATACGCAGTATTTT. Protein product: CSPVGSSDTQYF.